This TCR beta chain derives from a study of T-cell memory formation after mild COVID-19. Whole-study context: Largely donor-specific sequence clusters came from two donors. Regarding the study as a whole: CD8+ contracting clones occupied EMRA, while CD4+ ones occupied mainly CM and EM.

Deletions cut 3 bases from V and 5 bases from J, with 11 bases between. The CDR3 contains 14 residues. CDR1 and CDR2 (germline): KGHDR, SFDVKD. In TCRdb, the 5' RACE reads were re-called with MiXCR into one record per CDR3 protein. The data hold 200,000 to 250,000 distinct CDR3 sequences, with more than 9% observed a single time. Note on this clonotype: Its target is not known.

The sequenced sample consisted of PBMCs or a T cell subset sorted from them (not recorded which). The clonotype originates from a man in his late teens or twenties who had mild COVID-19 (a few samples of this study predate the infection). Cell type and time point are not known. This rearrangement joins TRBV24-1 to TRBJ2-3; no clear D. CDR3 in amino acids: CATSDPGLKDTQYF. For the CDR3, the DNA is TGTGCCACCAGTGATCCTGGGCTAAAAGATACGCAGTATTTT.